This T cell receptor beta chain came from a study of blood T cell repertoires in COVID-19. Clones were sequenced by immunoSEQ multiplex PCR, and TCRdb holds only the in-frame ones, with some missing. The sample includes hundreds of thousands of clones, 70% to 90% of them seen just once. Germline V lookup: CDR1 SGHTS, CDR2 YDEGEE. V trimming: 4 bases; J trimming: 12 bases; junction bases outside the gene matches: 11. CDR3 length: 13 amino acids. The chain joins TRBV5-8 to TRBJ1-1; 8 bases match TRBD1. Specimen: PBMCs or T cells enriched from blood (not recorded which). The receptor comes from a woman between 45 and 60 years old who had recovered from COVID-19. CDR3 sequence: CASSPRAGGRTFF. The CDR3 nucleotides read TGTGCCAGCAGCCCCCGGGCAGGGGGCCGAACTTTCTTT. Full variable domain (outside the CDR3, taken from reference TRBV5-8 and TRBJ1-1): EAGVTQSPTHLIKTRGQQATLRCSPISGHTSVYWYQQALGLGLQFLLWYDEGEERNRGNFPPRFSGRQFPNYSSELNVNALELEDSALYLCASSPRAGGRTFFGQGTRLTVV.